The clone carrying this TCR beta chain has just a few counts. Antigen: not known. cDNA molecules carried unique molecular identifiers, and template switching added a universal primer site. One entry per CDR3 protein results from TCRdb running MiXCR on the 5' RACE reads. The profile shows 1.5 million to 2 million distinct CDR3 sequences, 25% to 35% of them singletons. This sample stems from a study of identical twins. The study's findings and limits: The degree of excess twin sharing was weaker in beta out-of-frame sequences. Abundant cord blood beta clonotypes carried fewer insertions; memory repertoires showed none. Instead of following the same donors, the conclusions were based on cross-sectional statistical analysis.

CDR3 length equals 15 residues. CDR1 and CDR2 from the germline V gene are LGHNA and YNFKEQ. V lost 0 bases to trimming and J lost 5 bases; unmatched junction nucleotides: 1. V usage is TRBV4-2 and J usage is TRBJ2-1; 10 nucleotides agree with TRBD2. The source of this sequence is a newborn girl in good health. The sample consisted of cord blood. CDR3 protein: CASSQDGTSDNEQFF. The CDR3 DNA reads TGTGCCAGCAGCCAAGATGGGACTAGCGACAATGAGCAGTTCTTC.